This T cell receptor (beta chain) comes out of a study of blood T cell repertoires in COVID-19. Overall study context: The United States, Italy and Spain supplied acute and convalescent COVID-19 samples. PBMCs, B-cell-depleted T cells, or T cells were the source of the cDNA or gDNA that made up the material.

This clone appeared once. The CDR3 is 13 residues long. V lost 1 base and J lost 3, with 7 bases in between. Germline CDR1 and CDR2: SGHAT and FQDESV (reference sequence). In the authors' methods: Estimated nucleated cell counts came from reference gene primer amplification. Repertoires were generated with immunoSEQ multiplex PCR, while TCRdb's copy carries only in-frame clones and drops some. V, J and clone size reflect that table, while D and trimming were determined from the DNA. Of roughly 180,000 clones in the sample, roughly three quarters were seen once. The sequencing sample was made of peripheral blood. The receptor was derived from a man between 60 and 75 years old with active or convalescent COVID-19. This chain links TRBV11-1 with TRBJ2-7; D not certain. CDR3 region: CASSLDSYYEQYF. DNA of the CDR3: TGTGCCAGCAGCTTAGACAGCTACTACGAGCAGTACTTC.